Following are 17 T cell receptor beta chains from one sample sequenced in a study of T cells in Graves' hyperthyroidism and ophthalmopathy (dated by TCRdb to between 2017 and 2020). The library was prepared using multiplex PCR. TCRdb names Illumina HiSeq 2000 as the instrument used. The TCR beta CDR3 regions were amplified from RNA transcripts. For the first round of RT-PCR on the TCR CDR3, the HTBI primer set was used together with the Qiagen OneStep RT-PCR kit. TCRdb redid the processing of the public reads, applying fastp at Q25 and MiXCR, and retained in-frame beta chains. Rows with one shared CDR3 protein collapse into an entry with the most common genes and DNA. The sample yields hundreds of thousands of distinct CDR3 sequences; 16% were counted once. The ten largest clones capture 15% to 20% of the sample. Specimen: blood. The receptor set was obtained from a woman aged 18-29 years with Graves' hyperthyroidism.

The chain is built from TRBV28 and TRBJ2-2; 7 bases fit TRBD2. Germline CDR1 reads MDHEN; CDR2 reads SYDVKM. This CDR3 comprises 16 residues. After removal of 5 bases from V and 2 bases from J, the junction contained 8 bases not matched to a gene. CDR3 in amino acids: CASSEYRGSNTGELFF. CDR3 DNA sequence: TGTGCCAGCAGTGAATACCGCGGGAGTAACACCGGGGAGCTGTTTTTT.

The table lists this clonotype with a few counts. The V and J genes are TRBV4-3 and TRBJ1-2; D perhaps matches TRBD1 (5 bases). The CDR3 covers 13 residues. With 2 bases removed from V and 3 bases from J, the gap between germline ends came to 7 bases. Germline V CDR1 and CDR2: LGHNA, YSLEER. Here the CDR3 reads CASSQQGYYGYTF. Written as DNA, the CDR3 is TGCGCCAGCAGCCAACAGGGATACTATGGCTACACCTTC.

This clonotype was seen ten or more times. The V call is TRBV7-2, the J call TRBJ1-1; D is ambiguous. The germline V gene has CDR1 SGHTA and CDR2 FQGNSA. CDR3 length equals 14 residues. V lost 5 bases and J lost 0, with 10 bases in between. The CDR3 reads CASSIGSLNTEAFF. The CDR3 DNA reads as TGTGCCAGCAGCATTGGCAGCCTGAACACTGAAGCTTTCTTT.

This clonotype was counted many times. V gene TRBV11-1 combines with J gene TRBJ2-7; D is unresolved. The CDR3 covers 14 residues. From germline, CDR1 is SGHAT and CDR2 FQDESV (reference sequence). The germline V and J ends were trimmed by 3 bases and 3 bases, with 12 bases remaining between them. The CDR3 DNA sequence: TGTGCCAGCAGCTTCCGGCGTGGCGTCTACGAGCAGTACTTC. Its translation: CASSFRRGVYEQYF.

CDR3 in amino acids: CATSRVRANEKLFF. DNA for the CDR3: TGTGCCACCAGCCGGGTGAGAGCTAATGAAAAACTGTTTTTT. This sequence joins TRBV15 and TRBJ1-4; D gene ambiguous. Germline CDR1 reads LNHNV; CDR2 reads YYDKDF (reference sequence). Deletions cut 5 bases from V and 3 bases from J, with 10 bases between. CDR3 length: 14 residues.

Remarks on this clonotype: A much larger clone differs from this one at a single base, so this may be a read error. This CDR3 reads CASSQETGGSAEQYF. The CDR3, as DNA: TGTGCCAGCAGCCAGGAGACAGGGGGATCTGCTGAGCAGTACTTC. The chain recombines TRBV3-1 with TRBJ2-1; 9 nucleotides match TRBD1. The end of the DNA is better explained by TRBJ2-7, so the J call may be wrong. From germline, CDR1 is LGHDT and CDR2 YNNKEL (reference sequence). The CDR3 consists of 15 residues.

This clonotype was observed a handful of times. This chain uses TRBV14 with TRBJ2-1; D is unresolved. Germline loops: CDR1 SGHDN, CDR2 FVKESK. This CDR3 has 11 residues. The V and J ends lost 5 bases and 10 bases respectively, with 9 bases between them. The CDR3 nucleotides read TGTGCCAGCAGCTGGAGTGGGGAGCAGTTCTTC. Protein sequence: CASSWSGEQFF.

In this sample, this clonotype turned up many times. J is TRBJ2-1 and V is TRBV7-2, with D perhaps matching TRBD1 (5 bases). This CDR3 region has 13 residues. Trimming removed 0 bases at V and 7 bases at J, with 7 bases between. Germline CDR1 is SGHTA and CDR2 is FQGNSA. This CDR3 is CASSLARENEQFF. The CDR3 nucleotides read TGTGCCAGCAGCTTAGCCAGGGAAAATGAGCAGTTCTTC. The entire variable domain, with the rest obtained from reference TRBV7-2 and TRBJ2-1, is as follows: GAGVSQSPSNKVTEKGKDVELRCDPISGHTALYWYRQSLGQGLEFLIYFQGNSAPDKSGLPSDRFSAERTGGSVSTLTIQRTQQEDSAVYLCASSLARENEQFFGPGTRLTVL.

The chain combines TRBV20-1 with TRBJ2-3; D remains ambiguous. This CDR3 spans 15 amino acids. Trimming cost V 3 bases and J 2 bases, with 15 bases left between them. Looked up from germline, CDR1 is DFQATT and CDR2 is SNEGSKA (reference sequence). CDR3: CSARGIVGFTDTQYF. CDR3 DNA sequence: TGCAGTGCTAGGGGTATTGTTGGTTTCACAGATACGCAGTATTTT.

The V gene is TRBV28, the J gene TRBJ2-5; D unresolved. The germline CDR1 and CDR2 sequences are MDHEN and SYDVKM. The V end lost 4 bases, the J end lost 1 base, and 4 bases lay between the germline ends. CDR3 length: 12 amino acids. CDR3 region: CASSYVQETQYF. In DNA form, the CDR3 reads TGTGCCAGCAGTTACGTCCAAGAGACCCAGTACTTC.

This clonotype was counted between two and nine times. The chain joins TRBV12-3 or TRBV12-4 to TRBJ1-1; D might be TRBD1 (6 bases). V lost 2 bases to trimming and J lost 11 bases, with 15 bases between them. This CDR3 spans 13 amino acids. For the CDR3, the DNA is TGTGCCAGCAGTTTATTTGGAGTCAGGGGCGCTTTCTTT. Protein: CASSLFGVRGAFF.

This clonotype was observed many times. The V call is TRBV20-1, the J call TRBJ2-1; no reliable D call. The CDR3 contains 11 residues. In germline, CDR1 is DFQATT, CDR2 SNEGSKA (reference sequence). With 3 bases removed from V and 3 bases from J, the gap between germline ends came to 3 bases. The CDR3 DNA follows: TGCAGTGCTAGGTTCTACAATGAGCAGTTCTTC. This codes for CSARFYNEQFF.

At least ten counts were recorded for this clonotype. Sequence at one end of the junction differs from germline and may be a read error. This chain links TRBV6-2 or TRBV6-3 with TRBJ2-5; D possibly uses TRBD1 or TRBD2 (5 bases each). Germline loops: CDR1 MNHEY, CDR2 SVGEGT. This CDR3 region has 13 residues. CDR3 residues: CASSTTIPGPNDF. Written as DNA, the CDR3 is TGTGCCAGCAGTACTACCATCCCGGGACCCAACGACTTC.

In its sample, this clonotype was seen many times. V and J are TRBV12-3 or TRBV12-4 and TRBJ1-2; weak D call: TRBD1 (5 bases). This CDR3 has 15 amino acids. V lost 1 base, J lost 4 bases, and 13 bases lay in between. CDR3 loop: CASSLEGVVGYGYTF. Here the CDR3 DNA reads TGTGCCAGCAGTTTAGAAGGGGTTGTCGGCTATGGCTACACCTTC.

This clonotype was seen repeatedly, ten times or more. V gene TRBV5-1 combines with J gene TRBJ2-1; TRBD2 agrees at 8 bases. Germline assignment: CDR1 SGHRS and CDR2 YFSETQ. This CDR3 has 14 amino acids. V gave up 6 bases and J gave up 6 bases; unmatched junction bases: 8. In DNA, the CDR3 is TGCGCCAGCACCCTCCGGGGGGGGATCAATGAGCAGTTCTTC. It encodes CASTLRGGINEQFF.

A few counts support this clonotype. The rearrangement links TRBV10-1 to TRBJ2-5; unclear D gene. V lost 0 bases and J lost 7, with 15 bases in between. Germline V gene lookup returns CDR1 WNHNN and CDR2 SYGVQD (reference sequence). The CDR3 spans 15 residues. CDR3 in amino acids: CASSESGTGSGTQYF. CDR3 in DNA: TGCGCCAGCAGTGAGTCGGGCACGGGTTCAGGGACCCAGTACTTC.

This clonotype was seen a handful of times. This chain links TRBV4-1 with TRBJ1-6; D is possibly TRBD1 (6 bases). Germline CDR1 MGHRA, CDR2 YSYEKL. The V and J ends lost 5 bases and 0 bases respectively, with 11 bases between them. The CDR3 runs 16 residues. The CDR3 protein is CASSSDRSSYNSPLHF. CDR3 DNA sequence: TGCGCCAGCAGCTCCGACAGGAGCTCCTATAATTCACCCCTCCACTTT.